These T cell receptor beta chains were read from a single sample in a study of blood T cell repertoires in COVID-19. Generated by immunoSEQ multiplex PCR, the TCRdb table keeps only in-frame clones and is missing some. The table records roughly 310,000 clones, 70% to 90% of them present only once. Sample: PBMCs or T cells enriched from blood (not recorded which). The receptors stem from a woman aged 40 to 55 who had recovered from COVID-19. Each CDR3 is given with its conserved first and last residue. D genes are given only for firm matches. Size is omitted from some rows. Given values are once, few, many or a class for expanded clones.

v_call	cdr3_length	clone_size	d_call	j_call	cdr3_nt	cdr3_aa
TRBV4-2	15	-	-	TRBJ2-1	TGTGCCAGCAGCCTCTTCACGAGCTCCTACAATGAGCAGTTCTTC	CASSLFTSSYNEQFF
TRBV7-2	16	few	TRBD1	TRBJ1-5	TGTGCCAGCAGCTTAGGGGGACAGCGCTTAGGGCAGCCCCAGCATTTT	CASSLGGQRLGQPQHF
TRBV19	14	-	TRBD1	TRBJ2-2	TGTGCCAGTAGCTCACAGGGGGCCGGCGGGGAGCTGTTTTTT	CASSSQGAGGELFF
TRBV9	16	-	TRBD1	TRBJ2-2	TGTGCCAGCAGCGTAGGAGGTAGGGGGCAATCCGGGGAGCTGTTTTTT	CASSVGGRGQSGELFF
TRBV6-1	15	-	TRBD2	TRBJ2-1	TGTGCCAGCAGTGAATCCGGACTAGTTGACAATGAGCAGTTCTTC	CASSESGLVDNEQFF
TRBV10-3	16	-	-	TRBJ2-7	TGTGCCATCAGGGGAAGGTTAGGACAAGAACTCGACGAGCAGTACTTC	CAIRGRLGQELDEQYF
TRBV11-2	15	-	-	TRBJ1-3	TGTGCCAGCAGCTTAACAGGGAACTCTGGAAACACCATATATTTT	CASSLTGNSGNTIYF
TRBV4-1	17	-	-	TRBJ2-1	TGCGCCAGCAGCCAAGCTTTTCGAGCGGGTCCCTACAATGAGCAGTTCTTC	CASSQAFRAGPYNEQFF
TRBV6-2/TRBV6-3	15	-	TRBD1	TRBJ1-4	TGTGCCAGCAGTGCCCCGGGACAGGGGTCGGGAAAACTGTTTTTT	CASSAPGQGSGKLFF
TRBV28	11	-	TRBD1	TRBJ1-2	TGTGCCACCCGGACAGGGTATGGCTACACCTTC	CATRTGYGYTF
TRBV4-2	17	-	-	TRBJ1-1	TGTGCCAGCACCCCCCGCCCCCGACGACAGTCGAACACTGAAGCTTTCTTT	CASTPRPRRQSNTEAFF
TRBV29-1	14	-	-	TRBJ1-6	TGCAGTACAGACAGACCCAGCCTTAATTCACCCCTCCACTTT	CSTDRPSLNSPLHF
TRBV19	15	-	-	TRBJ1-4	TGTGCCAGTAGTATGGGGCAGCAACTTAATGAAAAACTGTTTTTT	CASSMGQQLNEKLFF
TRBV9	15	-	TRBD2	TRBJ2-7	TGTGCCAGCAGCCCTGGCGGGGGGGCTCTCTACGAGCAGTACTTC	CASSPGGGALYEQYF
TRBV9	14	-	TRBD2	TRBJ2-3	TGTGCCAGCAGCGGTAGCGGGAACCCAGATACGCAGTATTTT	CASSGSGNPDTQYF
TRBV7-2	15	-	TRBD2	TRBJ2-2	TGTGCCAGCAGCCAGGGACTAGCGGGAGGCGGGGAGCTGTTTTTT	CASSQGLAGGGELFF
TRBV7-2	16	-	TRBD2	TRBJ2-3	TGTGCCAGCAGCATGCCGAGACTAGCGAGCACAGATACGCAGTATTTT	CASSMPRLASTDTQYF
TRBV3-1/TRBV3-2	14	-	-	TRBJ1-6	TGTGCCAGCAGCCAATCAGGGCGCGGTTCACCCCTCCACTTT	CASSQSGRGSPLHF
TRBV6-6	14	-	TRBD1	TRBJ1-2	TGTGCCAGCAACCTCCAGGGGGAGGACTATGGCTACACCTTC	CASNLQGEDYGYTF
TRBV10-1	16	-	-	TRBJ2-7	TGCGCCAGCAGTGACCCTAAGACAGGCGGATCCTACGAGCAGTACTTC	CASSDPKTGGSYEQYF
TRBV7-2	14	-	-	TRBJ1-5	TGTGCCAGCAGCTTCCCAGGGGCCAATCAGCCCCAGCATTTT	CASSFPGANQPQHF
TRBV4-1	17	-	-	TRBJ1-3	TGCGCCAGCAGCTGGGTGGACAGTGTCCCCTCTGGAAACACCATATATTTT	CASSWVDSVPSGNTIYF
TRBV27	16	-	-	TRBJ2-5	TGTGCCAGCAGTTTTGTCTCCGGGGGAAGGCAAGAGACCCAGTACTTC	CASSFVSGGRQETQYF
TRBV11-2	16	-	TRBD2	TRBJ2-5	TGTGCCAGCAGCTTACTAAGCGGGGGGCGACAAGAGACCCAGTACTTC	CASSLLSGGRQETQYF
TRBV5-8	15	-	-	TRBJ2-7	TGTGCCAGCAGCTTGGGACAGAGAAGACAACTCGAGCAGTACTTC	CASSLGQRRQLEQYF
TRBV30	14	-	-	TRBJ1-2	TGTGCCTGGAATAGAAACCAGGTTAACTATGGCTACACCTTC	CAWNRNQVNYGYTF
TRBV5-4	14	medium-sized	TRBD1	TRBJ1-2	TGTGCCAGCAGTTACCGACAGGGGCCTGTTGGCTACACCTTC	CASSYRQGPVGYTF
TRBV3-1/TRBV3-2	11	-	-	TRBJ2-7	TGTGCCAGCAGTTCCACCTACGAGCAGTACTTC	CASSSTYEQYF
TRBV30	12	-	-	TRBJ1-3	TGTGCCTGGAGTGCGTTAGGAAACACCATATATTTT	CAWSALGNTIYF
TRBV7-2	17	-	-	TRBJ2-5	TGTGCCAGCAGCTTATCGTTGACACAGGGGACTCAAGAGACCCAGTACTTC	CASSLSLTQGTQETQYF
TRBV7-9	14	-	TRBD1	TRBJ2-3	TGTGCCAGCAGCACGGGACAGGGGGTAGATACGCAGTATTTT	CASSTGQGVDTQYF
TRBV24-1	20	once	TRBD2	TRBJ2-2	TGTGCCACCAGTGATTTTCCCCCCCTCGGACTAGCGGGAGACACCGGGGAGCTGTTTTTT	CATSDFPPLGLAGDTGELFF
TRBV27	15	-	TRBD1	TRBJ2-2	TGTGCCAGCAGTTTAAGGACAGGGGATGTGGGGGAGCTGTTTTTT	CASSLRTGDVGELFF
TRBV7-2	15	-	TRBD2	TRBJ2-2	TGTGCCAGCAGCTCCTCCGGGACTAATGCCGGGGAGCTGTTTTTT	CASSSSGTNAGELFF
TRBV28	13	-	-	TRBJ1-1	TGTGCCAGCAGTTCCCCGGGGGGTAGAATTGCTTTCTTT	CASSSPGGRIAFF
TRBV5-1	13	-	-	TRBJ2-7	TGCGCCAGCAGAGGAGGGGTAGCTTGGGAGCAGTACTTC	CASRGGVAWEQYF
TRBV11-2	17	-	TRBD2	TRBJ2-3	TGTGCCAGCAGCTTAGAGATGGCGGGGGGAGGCACAGATACGCAGTATTTT	CASSLEMAGGGTDTQYF